The following is a TCR beta chain sequence with its context. Its antigen is currently unknown. This CDR3 spans 15 amino acids. Germline loops: CDR1 MNHEY, CDR2 SVGAGI. V lost 2 bases, J lost 3 bases, and 12 bases lay in between. The donor group consisted entirely of healthy Caucasians. The data were obtained in a study of identical twins. Broader study findings: There were fewer insertions in abundant cord blood beta clonotypes, but memory repertoires showed no such pattern.

cDNA carried unique molecular identifiers, and a universal primer site was added by template switching. TCRdb re-derived calls from the 5' RACE reads in MiXCR, one entry per CDR3 protein. The repertoire holds 500,000 or so distinct CDR3 sequences, with approximately 14% as singletons. This sample was also put to use in a study of yellow fever vaccine responses in identical twins.

Sequencing was performed on CD4+ T cells sorted from blood. This clonotype originated in a woman younger than 35 in good health. This chain connects TRBV6-5 to TRBJ2-3; D possibly corresponds to TRBD2 (6 bases). The CDR3: CASSYGWRETDTQYF. The DNA for the CDR3 is TGTGCCAGCAGTTACGGTTGGCGGGAAACAGATACGCAGTATTTT.